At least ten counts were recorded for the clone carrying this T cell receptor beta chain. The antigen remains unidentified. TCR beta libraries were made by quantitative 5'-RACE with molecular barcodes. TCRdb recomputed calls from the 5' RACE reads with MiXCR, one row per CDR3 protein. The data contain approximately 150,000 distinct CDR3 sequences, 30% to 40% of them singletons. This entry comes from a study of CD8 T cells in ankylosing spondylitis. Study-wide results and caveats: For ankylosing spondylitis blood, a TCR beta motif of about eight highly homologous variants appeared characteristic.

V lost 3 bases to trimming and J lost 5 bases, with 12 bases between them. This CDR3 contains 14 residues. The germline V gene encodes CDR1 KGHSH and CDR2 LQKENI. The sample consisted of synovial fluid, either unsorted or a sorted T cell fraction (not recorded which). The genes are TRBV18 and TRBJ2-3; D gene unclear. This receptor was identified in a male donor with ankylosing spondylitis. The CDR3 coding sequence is TGTGCCAGCTCACCCCAACATCCTCAAGATACGCAGTATTTT. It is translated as CASSPQHPQDTQYF.